What follows are 26 T cell receptor beta chains derived from one specimen sequenced in a study of technical replicates of blood from a few donors. The method was immunoSEQ multiplex PCR; TCRdb's version includes in-frame clones alone and lacks a portion of them. The table shows around 80,000 clones, with nearly 98% occurring only once. Sequenced sample: T cells isolated from PBMCs. The origin of the receptors is a human donor in good health.

The genes are TRBV25-1 and TRBJ2-5; D may be TRBD2 (5 bases). Trimming took 1 base from V and 0 from J, leaving 9 bases between them. CDR1 is MGHDK, CDR2 SYGVNS, per germline. The CDR3 contains 15 residues. CDR3 nucleotides: TGTGCCAGCAGTGAATCACCGGGATACCAAGAGACCCAGTACTTC. Translation: CASSESPGYQETQYF.

The rearrangement joins TRBV19 to TRBJ1-1; D uncertain. The CDR3 is made up of 16 amino acids. The germline V and J ends were trimmed by 10 bases and 1 base, with 22 bases remaining between them. Germline-derived CDR1 and CDR2 are LNHDA and SQIVND (reference sequence). The CDR3 nucleotides read TGTGCCACCGTAGGGAGGGCAGCTTCCCCGAACACTGAAGCTTTCTTT. Encoded protein: CATVGRAASPNTEAFF.

The genes are TRBV5-4 and TRBJ2-7; perhaps TRBD1 as D (5 bases). In germline, CDR1 is SGHNT, CDR2 YYREEE (reference sequence). The CDR3 is 13 residues long. V lost 4 bases to trimming and J lost 3 bases, with 11 bases between them. CDR3 coding DNA: TGTGCCAGCAGCCGGCTAGGGGACTACGAGCAGTACTTC. It translates to CASSRLGDYEQYF.

The CDR3 nucleotides read TGTGCCAGCAGCCAAGCCTGGGGCACTAGCACAGATACGCAGTATTTT. Translating it yields CASSQAWGTSTDTQYF. The chain is built from TRBV14 and TRBJ2-3; tentatively, D is TRBD1 (5 bases). The CDR3 loop spans 16 amino acids. Germline CDR1 reads SGHDN; CDR2 reads FVKESK. Between the trimmed V and J ends, which lost 1 base and 0 bases, there was a span of 11 bases.

The chain links TRBV4-1 to TRBJ2-2; 11 positions agree with TRBD1. The CDR3 spans 14 residues. Germline trimming cut 6 bases from V and 7 bases from J; bases unmatched to any gene: 4. The V gene's germline CDR1 is MGHRA and CDR2 YSYEKL. CDR3 sequence: CASRRTGGGGELFF. CDR3 in DNA: TGCGCCAGCAGACGGACAGGGGGCGGCGGGGAGCTGTTTTTT.

This chain connects TRBV19 to TRBJ2-7, with TRBD1 matching 8 bases. Germline V gene lookup returns CDR1 LNHDA and CDR2 SQIVND (reference sequence). This CDR3 contains 17 residues. The V gene end was trimmed by 7 bases and the J gene end by 0 bases; junction bases not matched to a gene: 14. In DNA, the CDR3 is TGTGCCAGTACCCCCGGGACAGGCAAAGGTAGCTCCTACGAGCAGTACTTC. Translated, it gives CASTPGTGKGSSYEQYF.

This rearrangement joins TRBV7-9 to TRBJ2-1, with TRBD2 matching over 7 bases. V lost 8 bases to trimming and J lost 5 bases; unmatched junction nucleotides: 6. The CDR3 length is 13 residues. The V gene's germline CDR1 is SEHNR and CDR2 FQNEAQ (reference sequence). The CDR3 DNA follows: TGTGCCAGCGTGACTAGCTCACACAATGAGCAGTTCTTC. This encodes CASVTSSHNEQFF.

The chain joins TRBV6-5 to TRBJ2-3; TRBD2 matches 8 bases. This CDR3 comprises 15 residues. Germline CDR1 MNHEY, CDR2 SVGAGI. J was trimmed by 2 bases and V by 6 bases; bases with no gene match: 7. The CDR3 region has the DNA TGTGCCAGCAGCTCCCCGGGACTAGACACAGATACGCAGTATTTT. This sequence encodes CASSSPGLDTDTQYF.

The rearrangement links TRBV28 to TRBJ2-3; perhaps TRBD1 as D (6 bases). The V and J ends lost 6 bases and 3 bases respectively, with 19 bases between them. Germline V gives CDR1 MDHEN, CDR2 SYDVKM. The CDR3 runs to 16 residues. CDR3 DNA: TGTGCCAGCAGCCCGCCGATCCCGGGACATACAGATACGCAGTATTTT. This sequence encodes CASSPPIPGHTDTQYF.

The gene calls are TRBV5-1 and TRBJ1-1, with D maybe TRBD1 (6 bases). The CDR3 loop spans 14 amino acids. Germline V gene sequence: CDR1 SGHRS, CDR2 YFSETQ. V dropped 4 bases and J dropped 1 base, with 11 bases sitting between them. Here the CDR3 reads CASSKGHPNTEAFF. The CDR3 nucleotides are TGCGCCAGCAGCAAGGGACATCCGAACACTGAAGCTTTCTTT. The whole variable domain, remainder taken from reference TRBV5-1 and TRBJ1-1, is KAGVTQTPRYLIKTRGQQVTLSCSPISGHRSVSWYQQTPGQGLQFLFEYFSETQRNKGNFPGRFSGRQFSNSRSEMNVSTLELGDSALYLCASSKGHPNTEAFFGQGTRLTVV.

The V and J genes are TRBV5-1 and TRBJ1-1; 8 bases map to TRBD1. The CDR3 spans 15 residues. Germline lookup yields CDR1 SGHRS and CDR2 YFSETQ. The junction had 7 bases not matched to a gene; V was cut back by 0 bases and J by 6 bases. The CDR3 DNA reads TGCGCCAGCAGCTTGGATACAGGGGGTAGGTCTGAAGCTTTCTTT. Translated, it gives CASSLDTGGRSEAFF.

The chain joins TRBV7-9 to TRBJ1-2; D might be TRBD1 (6 bases). Looked up from germline, CDR1 is SEHNR and CDR2 is FQNEAQ (reference sequence). The CDR3 contains 14 residues. The V end was cut by 1 base, the J end by 7 bases, with 13 bases between. CDR3 in DNA: TGTGCCAGCAGCTTAGAATCGGGGGGCTCTGGCTACACCTTC. The encoded protein is CASSLESGGSGYTF. The full variable domain, rest sourced from reference TRBV7-9 and TRBJ1-2, is DTGVSQNPRHKITKRGQNVTFRCDPISEHNRLYWYRQTLGQGPEFLTYFQNEAQLEKSRLLSDRFSAERPKGSFSTLEIQRTEQGDSAMYLCASSLESGGSGYTFGSGTRLTVV.

This clone was seen only once. The chain employs TRBV9 and TRBJ1-3, with D hard to call. Between the trimmed V and J ends, which lost 5 bases and 3 bases, there was a span of 15 bases. The CDR3 covers 15 residues. Germline-derived CDR1 and CDR2 are SGDLS and YYNGEE. CDR3 loop: CASSSPGSDGNTIYF. DNA of the CDR3: TGTGCCAGCAGTTCGCCGGGATCTGATGGAAACACCATATATTTT.

The rearrangement links TRBV2 to TRBJ1-6, with 7 positions matching TRBD1. V lost 7 bases and J lost 3; bases outside the gene matches: 3. The CDR3 spans 14 residues. The germline CDR1 and CDR2 sequences are SNHLY and FYNNEI. The CDR3 here is CASKGGFYNSPLHF. The CDR3 bases are TGTGCCAGCAAAGGGGGCTTCTATAATTCACCCCTCCACTTT. Filled out from reference TRBV2 and TRBJ1-6, the complete variable domain reads EPEVTQTPSHQVTQMGQEVILRCVPISNHLYFYWYRQILGQKVEFLVSFYNNEISEKSEIFDDQFSVERPDGSNFTLKIRSTKLEDSAMYFCASKGGFYNSPLHFGNGTRLTVT.

This chain joins TRBV11-1 and TRBJ2-3, with 8 bases that match TRBD2. With 5 bases clipped from V and 2 bases from J, the junction kept 9 bases outside the gene matches. Germline lookup yields CDR1 SGHAT and CDR2 FQDESV (reference sequence). The CDR3 has 16 amino acids. For the CDR3, the DNA is TGTGCCAGCAGCCCTAGGACTAGCACTAACACAGATACGCAGTATTTT. Translated, it gives CASSPRTSTNTDTQYF.

This clone was counted once. V is TRBV27 and J is TRBJ2-7, with 7 bases aligning to TRBD1. The V gene's germline CDR1 is MNHEY and CDR2 SMNVEV (reference sequence). Trimming at V came to 1 base and at J to 0 bases, leaving 6 bases not matched to a gene. CDR3 length equals 16 residues. Here the CDR3 reads CASSLLPGTDSYEQYF. The CDR3 DNA reads TGTGCCAGCAGTTTATTACCAGGGACAGACTCCTACGAGCAGTACTTC.

V gene TRBV5-1 combines with J gene TRBJ1-1, with 7 bases matching TRBD1. Germline CDR1 is SGHRS and CDR2 is YFSETQ. The CDR3 is 14 residues long. The V segment lost 4 bases and the J segment 2 bases; nucleotides outside the gene matches: 5. The CDR3 is CASSPGTVNTEAFF. In DNA, the CDR3 is TGCGCCAGCAGCCCTGGGACAGTTAACACTGAAGCTTTCTTT.

The chain uses TRBV19 and TRBJ2-2; D may be TRBD2 (6 bases). The CDR3 has 16 residues. Trimming cost V 9 bases and J 5 bases, with 22 bases left between them. From germline, CDR1 is LNHDA and CDR2 SQIVND (reference sequence). CDR3 in amino acids: CASGGKSMAVTGELFF. DNA for the CDR3: TGTGCCAGCGGGGGTAAAAGCATGGCCGTGACCGGGGAGCTGTTTTTT.

The chain is built from TRBV6-4 and TRBJ2-3; D is unresolved. The length of the CDR3 is 13 residues. V lost 6 bases and J lost 3, with 10 bases in between. Germline V gene lookup returns CDR1 MRHNA and CDR2 SNTAGT. The CDR3: CASSLLATDTQYF. CDR3 bases: TGTGCCAGCAGCCTGTTAGCAACAGATACGCAGTATTTT.

The chain uses TRBV12-5 and TRBJ2-2; 16 nucleotides align to TRBD2. V trimming: 5 bases; J trimming: 1 base; junction bases outside the gene matches: 10. Germline V gene sequence: CDR1 LGHNT, CDR2 FRNRAP. The CDR3 is made up of 20 amino acids. The CDR3 DNA reads as TGTGCTAGTGGTACCGGGACTAGCGGGGGGGCCTACCTGAACACCGGGGAGCTGTTTTTT. Translated: CASGTGTSGGAYLNTGELFF.

The count of this clone is one. The rearrangement links TRBV4-1 to TRBJ2-7; 7 bases align to TRBD1. V was pared by 1 base and J by 4 bases, with 10 bases of the junction left unmatched. CDR3 size: 16 residues. Germline CDR1 is MGHRA and CDR2 is YSYEKL. The CDR3 loop is CASSQGPGTDYYEQYF. As DNA, the CDR3 is TGCGCCAGCAGCCAAGGTCCCGGGACAGACTATTACGAGCAGTACTTC.

The chain uses TRBV2 and TRBJ2-7, with 9 bases aligning to TRBD1. This CDR3 is 15 amino acids long. CDR1 is SNHLY, CDR2 FYNNEI, per germline. Germline trimming cut 5 bases from V and 3 bases from J; bases unmatched to any gene: 8. CDR3 sequence reads: CASSNTGGPNYEQYF. CDR3 coding DNA: TGTGCCAGCAGTAACACAGGGGGCCCAAACTACGAGCAGTACTTC.

V usage is TRBV5-1 and J usage is TRBJ1-3; the D gene is possibly TRBD1 (5 bases). This CDR3 has 14 amino acids. Trimming stripped 5 bases from V and 0 bases from J, with 9 bases between. The germline gives CDR1 SGHRS, CDR2 YFSETQ. For the CDR3, the DNA is TGCGCCAGCAGTGCAGGGCTCTCTGGAAACACCATATATTTT. This encodes CASSAGLSGNTIYF.

The chain employs TRBV4-1 and TRBJ2-5; D might be TRBD2 (5 bases). This CDR3 is built from 14 residues. Trimming pared 5 bases from V and 4 bases from J, leaving 14 bases between. Germline CDR1 MGHRA, CDR2 YSYEKL. CDR3 in amino acids: CASSTPGVRETQYF. In DNA, the CDR3 is TGCGCCAGCAGCACTCCCGGGGTTAGAGAGACCCAGTACTTC.

Turning to this clone: This CDR3 fails to terminate in the conserved phenylalanine or tryptophan, so it likely reflects a read error. The limits of the CDR3 on the DNA are not certain, so only TCRdb's listed CDR3 is given. The chain is built from TRBV6-1 and TRBJ1-2. The CDR3 region is 11 residues in length, termini included. The germline V gene has CDR1 MNHNS and CDR2 SASEGT. The CDR3 protein is CASRGLRGQPV.

V is TRBV9 and J is TRBJ2-1; D might be TRBD2 (6 bases). V was shortened by 3 bases and J by 4 bases, with 14 bases between the two germline ends. Germline V gives CDR1 SGDLS, CDR2 YYNGEE. This CDR3 is built from 15 residues. The CDR3 nucleotides are TGTGCCAGCAGCGCTTGGGCTAGCGCGTACAATGAGCAGTTCTTC. Translating gives CASSAWASAYNEQFF.